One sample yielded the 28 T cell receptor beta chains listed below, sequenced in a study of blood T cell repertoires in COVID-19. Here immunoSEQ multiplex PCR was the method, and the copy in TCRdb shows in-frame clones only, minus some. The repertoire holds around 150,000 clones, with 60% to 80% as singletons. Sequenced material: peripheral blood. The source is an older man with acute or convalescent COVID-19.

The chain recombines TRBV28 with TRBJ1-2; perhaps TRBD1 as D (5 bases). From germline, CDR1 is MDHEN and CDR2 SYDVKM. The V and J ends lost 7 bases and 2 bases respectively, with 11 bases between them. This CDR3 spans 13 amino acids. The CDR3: CASTPSGNYGYTF. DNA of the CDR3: TGTGCCAGCACCCCCTCAGGGAACTATGGCTACACCTTC.

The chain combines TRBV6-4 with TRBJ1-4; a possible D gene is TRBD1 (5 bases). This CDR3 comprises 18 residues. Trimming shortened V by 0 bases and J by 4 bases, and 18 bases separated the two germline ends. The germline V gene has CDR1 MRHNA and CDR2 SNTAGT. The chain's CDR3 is CASSDSKIVGLLNEKLFF. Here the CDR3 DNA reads TGTGCCAGCAGTGACTCGAAAATAGTGGGACTCCTTAATGAAAAACTGTTTTTT.

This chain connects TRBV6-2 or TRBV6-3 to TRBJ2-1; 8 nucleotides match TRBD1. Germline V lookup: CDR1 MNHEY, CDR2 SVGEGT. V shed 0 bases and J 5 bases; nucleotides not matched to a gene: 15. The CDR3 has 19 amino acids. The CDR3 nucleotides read TGTGCCAGCAGTTACTCGGGGGACAGGATCATCACAAAGGACAATGAGCAGTTCTTC. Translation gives CASSYSGDRIITKDNEQFF.

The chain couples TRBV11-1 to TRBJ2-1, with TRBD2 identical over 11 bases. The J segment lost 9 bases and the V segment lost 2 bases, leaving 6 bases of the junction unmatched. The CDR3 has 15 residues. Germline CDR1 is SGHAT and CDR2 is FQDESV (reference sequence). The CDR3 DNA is TGTGCCAGCAGCTTATTTAGCGGGGGGGGCAGTGAGCAGTTCTTC. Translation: CASSLFSGGGSEQFF.

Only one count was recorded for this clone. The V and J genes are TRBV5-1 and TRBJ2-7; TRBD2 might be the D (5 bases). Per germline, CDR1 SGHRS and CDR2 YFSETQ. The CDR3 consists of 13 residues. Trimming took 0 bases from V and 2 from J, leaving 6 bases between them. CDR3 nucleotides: TGCGCCAGCAGCTTGGCGGGAACCTACGAGCAGTACTTC. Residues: CASSLAGTYEQYF.

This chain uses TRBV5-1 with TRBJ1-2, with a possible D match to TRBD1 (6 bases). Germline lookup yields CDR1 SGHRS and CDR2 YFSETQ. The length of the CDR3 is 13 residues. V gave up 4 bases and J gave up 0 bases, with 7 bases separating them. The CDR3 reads CASSTGTNYGYTF. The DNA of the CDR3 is TGCGCCAGCAGCACAGGGACTAACTATGGCTACACCTTC.

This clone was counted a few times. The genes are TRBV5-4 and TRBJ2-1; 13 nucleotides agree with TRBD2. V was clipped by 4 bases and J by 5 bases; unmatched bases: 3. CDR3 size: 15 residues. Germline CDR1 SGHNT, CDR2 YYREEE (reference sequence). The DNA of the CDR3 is TGTGCCAGCAGCCCCGGGACTAGCGGGAACAATGAGCAGTTCTTC. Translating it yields CASSPGTSGNNEQFF.

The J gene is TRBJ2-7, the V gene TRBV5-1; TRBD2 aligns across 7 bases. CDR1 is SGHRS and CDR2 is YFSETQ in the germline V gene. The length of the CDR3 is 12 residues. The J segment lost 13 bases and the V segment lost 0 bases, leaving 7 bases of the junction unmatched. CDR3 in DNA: TGCGCCAGCAGCTTGGCCGCTAGCGGTTTATACTTC. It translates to CASSLAASGLYF.

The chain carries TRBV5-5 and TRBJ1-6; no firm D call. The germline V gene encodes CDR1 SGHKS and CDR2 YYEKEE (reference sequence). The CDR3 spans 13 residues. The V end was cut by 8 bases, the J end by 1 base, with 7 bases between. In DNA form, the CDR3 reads TGTGCCAGTGAGGAGTCCTATAATTCACCCCTCCACTTT. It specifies CASEESYNSPLHF.

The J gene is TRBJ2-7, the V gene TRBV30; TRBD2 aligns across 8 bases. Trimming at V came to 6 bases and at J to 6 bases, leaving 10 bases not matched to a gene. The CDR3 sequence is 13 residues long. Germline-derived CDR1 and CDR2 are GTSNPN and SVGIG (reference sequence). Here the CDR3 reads CACAFGLAGEQYF. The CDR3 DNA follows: TGTGCCTGCGCGTTTGGACTAGCTGGCGAGCAGTACTTC.

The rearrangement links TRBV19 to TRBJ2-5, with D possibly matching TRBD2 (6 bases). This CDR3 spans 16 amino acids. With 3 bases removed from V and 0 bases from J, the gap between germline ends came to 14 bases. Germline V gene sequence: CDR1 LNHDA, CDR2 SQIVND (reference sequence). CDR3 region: CASSMGGLTYQETQYF. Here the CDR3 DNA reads TGTGCCAGTAGTATGGGAGGTCTTACGTACCAAGAGACCCAGTACTTC.

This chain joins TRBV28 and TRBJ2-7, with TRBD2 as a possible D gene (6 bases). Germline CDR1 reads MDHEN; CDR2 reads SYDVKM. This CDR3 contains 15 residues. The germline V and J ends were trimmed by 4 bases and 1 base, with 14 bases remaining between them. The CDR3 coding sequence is TGTGCCAGCAGTTCATGGGACGGAGGGTCCTACGAGCAGTACTTC. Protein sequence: CASSSWDGGSYEQYF.

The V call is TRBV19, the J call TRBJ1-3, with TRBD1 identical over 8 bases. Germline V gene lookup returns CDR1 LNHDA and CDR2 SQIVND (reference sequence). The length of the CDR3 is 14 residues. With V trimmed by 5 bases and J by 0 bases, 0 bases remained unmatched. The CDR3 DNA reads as TGTGCCAGTAGTGGACAGGGCTCTGGAAACACCATATATTTT. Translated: CASSGQGSGNTIYF.

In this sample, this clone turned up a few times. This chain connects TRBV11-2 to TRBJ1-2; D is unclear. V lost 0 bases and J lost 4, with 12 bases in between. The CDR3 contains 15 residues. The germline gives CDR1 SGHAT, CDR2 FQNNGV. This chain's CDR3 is CASSLDLTGIYGYTF. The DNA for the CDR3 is TGTGCCAGCAGCTTAGATCTGACGGGAATCTATGGCTACACCTTC.

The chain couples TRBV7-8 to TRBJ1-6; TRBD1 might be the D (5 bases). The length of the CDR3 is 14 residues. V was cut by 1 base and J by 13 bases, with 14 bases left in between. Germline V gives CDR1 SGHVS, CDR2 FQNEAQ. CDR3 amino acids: CASSLVQGSSPLHF. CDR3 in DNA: TGTGCCAGCAGCTTAGTCCAGGGAAGCAGCCCCCTCCACTTT. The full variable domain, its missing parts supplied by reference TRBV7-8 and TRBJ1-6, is GAGVSQSPRYKVAKRGQDVALRCDPISGHVSLFWYQQALGQGPEFLTYFQNEAQLDKSGLPSDRFFAERPEGSVSTLKIQRTQQEDSAVYLCASSLVQGSSPLHFGNGTRLTVT.

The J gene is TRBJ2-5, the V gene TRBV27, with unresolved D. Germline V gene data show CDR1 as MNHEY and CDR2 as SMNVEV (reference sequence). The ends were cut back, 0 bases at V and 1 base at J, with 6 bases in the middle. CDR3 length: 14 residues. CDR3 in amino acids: CASSLSRFQETQYF. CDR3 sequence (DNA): TGTGCCAGCAGTTTATCGCGGTTCCAAGAGACCCAGTACTTC.

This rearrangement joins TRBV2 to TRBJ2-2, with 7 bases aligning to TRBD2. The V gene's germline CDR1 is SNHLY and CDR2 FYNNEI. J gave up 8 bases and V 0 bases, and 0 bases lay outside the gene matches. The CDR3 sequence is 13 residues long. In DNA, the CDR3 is TGTGCCAGCAGTGAAGCGCGGGAGGGGGAGCTGTTTTTT. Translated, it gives CASSEAREGELFF.

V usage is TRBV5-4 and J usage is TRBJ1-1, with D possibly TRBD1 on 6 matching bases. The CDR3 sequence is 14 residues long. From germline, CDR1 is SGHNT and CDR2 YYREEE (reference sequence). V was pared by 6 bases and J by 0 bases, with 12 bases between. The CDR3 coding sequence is TGTGCCAGCAACAGGGACGGCGTGAACACTGAAGCTTTCTTT. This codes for CASNRDGVNTEAFF.

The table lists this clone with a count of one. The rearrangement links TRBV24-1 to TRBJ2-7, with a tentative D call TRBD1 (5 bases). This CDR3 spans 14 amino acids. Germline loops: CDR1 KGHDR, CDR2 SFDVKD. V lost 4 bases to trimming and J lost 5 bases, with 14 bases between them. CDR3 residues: CATSERQGTDEQYF. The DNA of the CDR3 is TGTGCCACCAGTGAGAGGCAGGGAACCGACGAGCAGTACTTC.

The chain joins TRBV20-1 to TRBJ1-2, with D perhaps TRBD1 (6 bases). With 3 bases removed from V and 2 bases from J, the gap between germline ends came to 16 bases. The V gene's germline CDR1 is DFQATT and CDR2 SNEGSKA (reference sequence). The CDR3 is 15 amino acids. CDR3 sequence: CSASRAGDVNYGYTF. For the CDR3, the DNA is TGCAGTGCTAGTCGGGCAGGGGACGTGAACTATGGCTACACCTTC.

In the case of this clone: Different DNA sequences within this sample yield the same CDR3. The CDR3 is CSARDLETQYF. The CDR3 bases are TGCAGTGCTAGAGATCTTGAGACCCAGTACTTC. The V call is TRBV20-1, the J call TRBJ2-5; D gene uncertain. Trimming took 0 bases from V and 5 from J, leaving 4 bases between them. In germline, CDR1 is DFQATT, CDR2 SNEGSKA (reference sequence). This CDR3 has 11 amino acids.

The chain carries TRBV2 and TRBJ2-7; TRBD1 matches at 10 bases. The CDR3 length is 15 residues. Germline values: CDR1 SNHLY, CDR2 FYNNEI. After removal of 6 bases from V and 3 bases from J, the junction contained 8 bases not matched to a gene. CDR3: CASRVTTGGIYEQYF. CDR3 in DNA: TGTGCCAGCAGGGTAACGACAGGGGGCATCTACGAGCAGTACTTC.

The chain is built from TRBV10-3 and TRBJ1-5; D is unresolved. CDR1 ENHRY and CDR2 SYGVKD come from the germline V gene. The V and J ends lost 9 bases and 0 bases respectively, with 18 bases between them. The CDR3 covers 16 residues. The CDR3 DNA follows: TGTGCCATAGCAACGGACGGGATGATTAGCAATCAGCCCCAGCATTTT. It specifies CAIATDGMISNQPQHF.

The CDR3 spells CASSENTDRVGGYTF. In DNA form, the CDR3 reads TGTGCCAGCAGTGAAAACACGGACAGGGTAGGAGGCTACACCTTC. The J gene is TRBJ1-2, the V gene TRBV25-1; TRBD1 agrees at 8 bases. This CDR3 is built from 15 residues. Germline V gives CDR1 MGHDK, CDR2 SYGVNS. With V trimmed by 2 bases and J by 8 bases, 10 bases remained unmatched.

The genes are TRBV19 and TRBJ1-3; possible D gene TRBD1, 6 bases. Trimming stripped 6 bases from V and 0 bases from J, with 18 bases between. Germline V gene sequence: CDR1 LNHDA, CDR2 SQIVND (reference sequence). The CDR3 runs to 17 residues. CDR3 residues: CASSPTPQGSSGNTIYF. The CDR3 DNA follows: TGTGCCAGTAGCCCAACACCACAGGGAAGCTCTGGAAACACCATATATTTT.

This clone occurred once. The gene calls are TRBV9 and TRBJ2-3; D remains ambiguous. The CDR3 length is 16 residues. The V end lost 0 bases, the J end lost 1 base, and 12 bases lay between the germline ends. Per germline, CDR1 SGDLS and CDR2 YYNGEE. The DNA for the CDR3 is TGTGCCAGCAGCGTAGCTCCAGGAATCGGCACAGATACGCAGTATTTT. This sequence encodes CASSVAPGIGTDTQYF.

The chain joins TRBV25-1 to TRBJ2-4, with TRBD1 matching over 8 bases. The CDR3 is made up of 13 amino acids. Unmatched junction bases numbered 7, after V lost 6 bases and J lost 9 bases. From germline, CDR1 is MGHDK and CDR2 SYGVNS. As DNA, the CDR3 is TGTGCCAGCAGATCAGGGGGCAGAGGCATTCAGTACTTC. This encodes CASRSGGRGIQYF. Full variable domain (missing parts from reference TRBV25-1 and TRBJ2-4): EADIYQTPRYLVIGTGKKITLECSQTMGHDKMYWYQQDPGMELHLIHYSYGVNSTEKGDLSSESTVSRIRTEHFPLTLESARPSHTSQYLCASRSGGRGIQYFGAGTRLSVL.

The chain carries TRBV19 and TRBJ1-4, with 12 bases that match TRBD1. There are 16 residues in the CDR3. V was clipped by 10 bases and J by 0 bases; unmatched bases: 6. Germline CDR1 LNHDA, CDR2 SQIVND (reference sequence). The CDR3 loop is CATGTGGDATNEKLFF. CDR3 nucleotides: TGTGCCACCGGGACAGGGGGCGACGCAACTAATGAAAAACTGTTTTTT.